The present entry profiles one T cell receptor beta chain with its context. Its antigen is currently unknown. These data belong to a study of regulatory T cells in long-lasting Graves disease. Described time point: persistent/refractory GD, antithyroid drugs over 5 years with positive TRAb. RNA extracted from PBMCs served as the sequencing template. Study-wide results and limits: With persistent disease, TRBV28, TRBJ1-2 and TRBJ2-5 were the favored segments.

This CDR3 has 13 amino acids. The germline gives CDR1 SGHAT, CDR2 FQNNGV. V lost 11 bases to trimming and J lost 4 bases, with 18 bases between them. Arm-PCR of CDR3 regions and iRepertoire HTBI primers were used to build TCR beta libraries. TCRdb recomputed calls from the multiplex PCR reads with MiXCR, one row per CDR3 protein. Of hundreds of thousands of distinct CDR3 sequences listed, 25% to 35% were seen once; the top ten hold around 42%. The source was peripheral blood mononuclear cells (PBMCs), collected when the disease was refractory, from a patient treated with antithyroid drugs. The TCR was taken from a female donor with Graves disease. The genes are TRBV11-2 and TRBJ2-7; D possibly matches TRBD1 or TRBD2 (5 bases each). CDR3 sequence (DNA): TGTGCCTCCGGGGCCCCCGGGAAGTACGAGCAGTACTTC. Protein product: CASGAPGKYEQYF. Looking up the rest from reference TRBV11-2 and TRBJ2-7 gives the full variable domain: EAGVAQSPRYKIIEKRQSVAFWCNPISGHATLYWYQQILGQGPKLLIQFQNNGVVDDSQLPKDRFSAERLKGVDSTLKIQPAKLEDSAVYLCASGAPGKYEQYFGPGTRLTVT.